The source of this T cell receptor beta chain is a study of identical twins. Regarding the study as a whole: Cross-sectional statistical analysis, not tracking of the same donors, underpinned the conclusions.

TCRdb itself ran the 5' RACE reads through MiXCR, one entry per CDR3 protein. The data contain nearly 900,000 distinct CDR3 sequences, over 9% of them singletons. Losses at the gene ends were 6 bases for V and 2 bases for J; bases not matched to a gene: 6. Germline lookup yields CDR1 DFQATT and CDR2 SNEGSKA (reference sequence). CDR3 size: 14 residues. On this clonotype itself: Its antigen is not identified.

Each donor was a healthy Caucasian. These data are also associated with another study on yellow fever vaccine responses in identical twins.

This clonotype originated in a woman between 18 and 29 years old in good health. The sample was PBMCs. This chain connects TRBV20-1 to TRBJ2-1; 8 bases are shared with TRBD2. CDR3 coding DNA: TGCAGTGCCCCAACTAGCGGCACCTACAATGAGCAGTTCTTC. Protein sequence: CSAPTSGTYNEQFF.